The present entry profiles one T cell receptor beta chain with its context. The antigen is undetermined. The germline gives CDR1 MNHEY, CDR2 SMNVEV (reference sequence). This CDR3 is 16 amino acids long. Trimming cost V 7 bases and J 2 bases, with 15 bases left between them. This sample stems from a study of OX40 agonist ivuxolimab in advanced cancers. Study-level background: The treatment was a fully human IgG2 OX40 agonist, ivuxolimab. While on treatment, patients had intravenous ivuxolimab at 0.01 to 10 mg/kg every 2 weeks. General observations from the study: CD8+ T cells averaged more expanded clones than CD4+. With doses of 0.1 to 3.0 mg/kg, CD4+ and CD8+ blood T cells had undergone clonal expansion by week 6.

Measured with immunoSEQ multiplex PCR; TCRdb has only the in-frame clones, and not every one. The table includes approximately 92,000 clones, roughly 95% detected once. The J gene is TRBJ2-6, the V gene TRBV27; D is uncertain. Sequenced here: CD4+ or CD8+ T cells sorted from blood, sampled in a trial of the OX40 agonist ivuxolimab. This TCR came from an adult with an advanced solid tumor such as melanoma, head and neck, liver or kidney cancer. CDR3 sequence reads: CASTLAAGAGANVLTF. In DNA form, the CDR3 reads TGTGCCAGCACCTTAGCAGCAGGAGCTGGGGCCAACGTCCTGACTTTC.